The 12 T cell receptor beta chains reported below all come from one sample, sequenced in a study of a mutant IDH1 vaccine in newly diagnosed glioma. The assay was immunoSEQ multiplex PCR, and TCRdb's table has in-frame clones only and misses some. The data contain about 92,000 clones, around 80% of them singletons. Time point described: baseline, week 1 (first vaccination visit). Treatment reported: pre-vaccination baseline after standard-of-care therapy. Specimen: PBMCs, collected from a glioma patient treated with radiotherapy, temozolomide or both. Every receptor here comes from a man aged 35-49 years with glioma.

This clone turned up a few times. This chain's CDR3 is CASSERGTGWKTQYF. CDR3 bases: TGTGCCAGCAGTGAAAGGGGGACAGGGTGGAAGACCCAGTACTTC. The chain joins TRBV6-1 to TRBJ2-5; 9 bases align to TRBD1. V was pared by 2 bases and J by 6 bases, with 7 bases of the junction left unmatched. The CDR3 has 15 residues. Germline V gene data show CDR1 as MNHNS and CDR2 as SASEGT.

The chain links TRBV19 to TRBJ2-2; D gene unclear. The V and J ends lost 1 base and 6 bases respectively, with 9 bases between them. The CDR3 covers 14 residues. Germline V lookup: CDR1 LNHDA, CDR2 SQIVND (reference sequence). The CDR3 is CASSIASGAGELFF. The CDR3 DNA reads TGTGCCAGTAGTATAGCTTCGGGTGCCGGGGAGCTGTTTTTT.

In this sample, this clone turned up a few times. V usage is TRBV15 and J usage is TRBJ2-7; D gene uncertain. Germline CDR1 LNHNV, CDR2 YYDKDF (reference sequence). The ends were cut back, 3 bases at V and 4 bases at J, with 13 bases in the middle. The CDR3 runs 14 residues. The CDR3 is CATSRESGLYEQYF. The CDR3 DNA sequence: TGTGCCACCAGCAGGGAATCGGGTCTTTACGAGCAGTACTTC.

There are many counts of this clone. The chain links TRBV6-1 to TRBJ1-1; 7 nucleotides line up with TRBD1. There are 14 residues in the CDR3. V lost 5 bases, J lost 3 bases, and 6 bases stayed unmatched. Germline CDR1 is MNHNS and CDR2 is SASEGT. This chain's CDR3 is CASSRQGGDTEAFF. CDR3 nucleotide sequence: TGTGCCAGCAGTCGACAGGGTGGGGACACTGAAGCTTTCTTT.

This chain uses TRBV11-2 with TRBJ1-4; D uncertain. V lost 5 bases and J lost 7, with 23 bases in between. Germline assignment: CDR1 SGHAT and CDR2 FQNNGV. This CDR3 is built from 17 residues. CDR3 coding DNA: TGTGCCAGCAGCCGTAGTGCGGAGGCGGGAGTTGGTGAAAAACTGTTTTTT. The encoded protein is CASSRSAEAGVGEKLFF.

V usage is TRBV7-6 and J usage is TRBJ2-7; D may be TRBD1 (6 bases). In germline, CDR1 is SGHVS, CDR2 FNYEAQ. Trimming removed 0 bases at V and 2 bases at J, with 14 bases between. This CDR3 spans 16 amino acids. The CDR3 sequence is CASSLAVLGQPYEQYF. In nucleotides, the CDR3 is TGTGCCAGCAGCTTAGCGGTGCTAGGACAGCCCTACGAGCAGTACTTC. Supplemented by reference TRBV7-6 and TRBJ2-7, the full variable domain reads GAGVSQSPRYKVTKRGQDVALRCDPISGHVSLYWYRQALGQGPEFLTYFNYEAQQDKSGLPNDRFSAERPEGSISTLTIQRTEQRDSAMYRCASSLAVLGQPYEQYFGPGTRLTVT.

This clone was found once. The J gene is TRBJ2-3, the V gene TRBV10-3, with a tentative D call TRBD2 (6 bases). The CDR3 has 12 amino acids. Trimming pared 9 bases from V and 8 bases from J, leaving 15 bases between. The germline gives CDR1 ENHRY, CDR2 SYGVKD. CDR3 in amino acids: CAMEGLGGTQYF. The CDR3 coding sequence is TGTGCCATGGAAGGATTGGGGGGTACGCAGTATTTT.

The chain combines TRBV27 with TRBJ2-7, with TRBD1 matching over 7 bases. In germline, CDR1 is MNHEY, CDR2 SMNVEV (reference sequence). V lost 5 bases and J lost 4; bases outside the gene matches: 17. CDR3 length equals 17 residues. CDR3 region: CASSAGTAPKRTYEQYF. CDR3 bases: TGTGCCAGCAGTGCTGGGACAGCCCCGAAACGAACGTACGAGCAGTACTTC.

The V gene is TRBV7-6, the J gene TRBJ2-7; D perhaps matches TRBD1 (7 bases). Looked up from germline, CDR1 is SGHVS and CDR2 is FNYEAQ. The CDR3 runs to 13 residues. The V and J ends lost 5 bases and 7 bases respectively, with 15 bases between them. CDR3 nucleotide sequence: TGTGCCAGCAGCGGACAGGTGGCGGGAGAGCAGTACTTC. Translated, it gives CASSGQVAGEQYF.

CDR3 nucleotides: TGTGCCAGCACCAGGCAGGGCTCTGGAAACACCATATATTTT. Protein product: CASTRQGSGNTIYF. The genes are TRBV6-6 and TRBJ1-3; the D gene is possibly TRBD1 (5 bases). Looked up from germline, CDR1 is MNHNY and CDR2 is SVGAGI (reference sequence). The CDR3 consists of 14 residues. V was clipped by 7 bases and J by 0 bases, with 10 bases between them.

The chain joins TRBV4-3 to TRBJ1-2; D gene ambiguous. Deletions cut 0 bases from V and 3 bases from J, with 11 bases between. CDR1 and CDR2 (germline): LGHNA, YSLEER. The CDR3 totals 15 residues. The CDR3 nucleotides read TGCGCCAGCAGCCAAGATCTGGGCAGCTACTATGGCTACACCTTC. Its translation: CASSQDLGSYYGYTF.

The chain has TRBV18 and TRBJ2-7; 9 nucleotides align to TRBD1. Germline CDR1 KGHSH, CDR2 LQKENI. Unmatched junction bases numbered 6, after V lost 5 bases and J lost 4 bases. This CDR3 is built from 14 residues. The CDR3: CASSTTGQGYEQYF. CDR3 DNA: TGTGCCAGCTCAACAACGGGACAGGGTTACGAGCAGTACTTC.